This TCR beta chain emerged from a study of cytomegalovirus exposure and HLA in healthy donors. As concerns this clone: Its antigen remains unknown.

Germline CDR1 reads LNHNV; CDR2 reads YYDKDF (reference sequence). Trimming cost V 5 bases and J 3 bases, with 8 bases left between them. The CDR3 length is 13 residues. Study-wide results and limits: Per a prior analysis, the majority of TCR beta V segments were productive roughly 90% or roughly 30% of the time. Rare TCR sequences predominated, though certain public TCRs were found in many donors. An analysis that came later showed most CMV-associated TCR beta chains appearing HLA-restricted. According to reports, the classifier identified cytomegalovirus status with high specificity and sensitivity.

With 60 Vbeta and 13 Jbeta primers, the PCR was carried out. Some clones are missing from TCRdb's copy, which holds only in-frame ones; the method was immunoSEQ multiplex PCR. This sample has 150,000 or so clones, with 75% found just once. The sequencing input was PBMCs. The sequence came from a female donor in good health and CMV-seronegative. This chain joins TRBV15 and TRBJ1-5; D is ambiguous. CDR3 loop: CATSQEANQPQHF. The CDR3 DNA follows: TGTGCCACCAGCCAAGAGGCCAATCAGCCCCAGCATTTT.